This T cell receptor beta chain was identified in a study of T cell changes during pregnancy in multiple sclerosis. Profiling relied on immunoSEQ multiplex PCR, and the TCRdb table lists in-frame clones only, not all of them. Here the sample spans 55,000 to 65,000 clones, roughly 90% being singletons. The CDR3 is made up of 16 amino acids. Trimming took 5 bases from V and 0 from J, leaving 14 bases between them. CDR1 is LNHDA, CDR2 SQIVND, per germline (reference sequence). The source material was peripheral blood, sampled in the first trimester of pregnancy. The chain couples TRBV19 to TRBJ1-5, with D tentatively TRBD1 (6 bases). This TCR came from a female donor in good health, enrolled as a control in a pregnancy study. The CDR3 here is CASSSQGSDSNQPQHF. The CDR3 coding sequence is TGTGCCAGTAGTTCTCAGGGGAGTGATAGCAATCAGCCCCAGCATTTT.